This T cell receptor (beta chain) was identified during a study of quantifying T cell responses using KT2 cells. Turning to the study itself: RNA was reverse transcribed with TCR alpha and beta constant-region primers.

Notes on this clonotype: No antigen is known for it.

General observations from the study: KT2 sequences were detected down to about one KT2 cell per 100,000 PBMC. Very high KT2 spike-in numbers caused saturation in KT2 sequence detection.

The cDNA 3' end received a ligated oligonucleotide with a UMI. An equimolar mix of RC1.1 and RC1.2 primed the beta chain across TRBC1 and TRBC2. Separate processing of TCR alpha and beta chains began at the second PCR. Using its own MiXCR run on the UMI-ligation and nested PCR reads, TCRdb lists one record per CDR3 protein. The sample has roughly 51,000 distinct CDR3 sequences, around 12% seen once. The junction had 12 bases not matched to a gene; V was cut back by 7 bases and J by 6 bases. This CDR3 contains 13 residues. Germline V gives CDR1 SQVTM, CDR2 ANQGSEA. The TCR sequence derives from a human donor. The chain is built from TRBV29-1 and TRBJ2-7; 7 nucleotides line up with TRBD1. Material: PBMCs spiked with cells of the T cell clone KT2. CDR3 in DNA: TGCAGCGCTTCCATGACAGGGTCTATCGAGCAGTACTTC. Its protein is CSASMTGSIEQYF.